This entry lists 20 T cell receptor beta chains sequenced from one sample in a study of blood T cell repertoires in COVID-19. Some clones are missing from TCRdb's copy, which holds only in-frame ones; the method was immunoSEQ multiplex PCR. The sample includes some 170,000 clones, roughly 84% of them seen just once. Material: PBMCs or T cells enriched from blood (not recorded which). The source of these receptors is a human donor with acute COVID-19. The donor label of this sample is uncertain.

The chain couples TRBV6-6 to TRBJ2-6, with 10 bases aligning to TRBD1. The V gene's germline CDR1 is MNHNY and CDR2 SVGAGI (reference sequence). There are 16 residues in the CDR3. V dropped 4 bases and J dropped 4; count of bases not matched to a gene: 4. CDR3 residues: CASSFGTGAGANVLTF. The CDR3 DNA follows: TGTGCCAGCAGTTTCGGGACAGGGGCCGGGGCCAACGTCCTGACTTTC.

The chain recombines TRBV7-8 with TRBJ1-6, with D uncertain. Germline values: CDR1 SGHVS, CDR2 FQNEAQ. Between the trimmed V and J ends, which lost 0 bases and 9 bases, there was a span of 3 bases. CDR3 length equals 12 residues. The CDR3 region is CASSLASSPLHF. CDR3 coding DNA: TGTGCCAGCAGCTTAGCTAGTTCACCCCTCCACTTT.

The chain is built from TRBV18 and TRBJ1-3; TRBD1 matches 7 bases. Germline values: CDR1 KGHSH, CDR2 LQKENI. The junction had 15 bases not matched to a gene; V was cut back by 3 bases and J by 1 base. The length of the CDR3 is 19 residues. In nucleotides, the CDR3 is TGTGCCAGCTCACCTCGAGGACAGGTGTTTTTAGGGTCTGGAAACACCATATATTTT. It translates to CASSPRGQVFLGSGNTIYF.

The V call is TRBV14, the J call TRBJ2-1; 11 bases align to TRBD2. Trimming removed 4 bases from V and 9 bases from J; junction bases left unmatched: 8. Germline V CDR1 and CDR2: SGHDN, FVKESK. The length of the CDR3 is 15 residues. CDR3 DNA sequence: TGTGCCAGCAGCCGAAGACTAGCGGGGACTGGTGAGCAGTTCTTC. Amino acids: CASSRRLAGTGEQFF. The full variable domain, completed using reference TRBV14 and TRBJ2-1, is EAGVTQFPSHSVIEKGQTVTLRCDPISGHDNLYWYRRVMGKEIKFLLHFVKESKQDESGMPNNRFLAERTGGTYSTLKVQPAELEDSGVYFCASSRRLAGTGEQFFGPGTRLTVL.

This chain connects TRBV5-8 to TRBJ2-1, with 7 bases fitting TRBD1. CDR3 size: 17 residues. Germline V CDR1 and CDR2: SGHTS, YDEGEE. The ends lost 2 bases at V and 1 base at J; junction bases unmatched: 9. The CDR3 loop reads CASSLILGTASYNEQFF. The CDR3 DNA reads TGTGCCAGCAGCTTAATTCTTGGGACAGCATCCTACAATGAGCAGTTCTTC. The variable domain in full, completed from reference TRBV5-8 and TRBJ2-1, reads EAGVTQSPTHLIKTRGQQATLRCSPISGHTSVYWYQQALGLGLQFLLWYDEGEERNRGNFPPRFSGRQFPNYSSELNVNALELEDSALYLCASSLILGTASYNEQFFGPGTRLTVL.

In its sample, this clone was seen once. The V gene is TRBV12-3 or TRBV12-4, the J gene TRBJ1-2, with D possibly being TRBD1 (6 bases). CDR3 length: 13 amino acids. V was cut by 3 bases and J by 2 bases, with 7 bases left in between. The DNA of the CDR3 is TGTGCCAGCAGTTTCCAGGGGAACTATGGCTACACCTTC. It specifies CASSFQGNYGYTF.

This clone was counted a few times. This chain uses TRBV7-2 with TRBJ2-3; D is undetermined. V lost 5 bases and J lost 2, with 2 bases in between. Germline values: CDR1 SGHTA, CDR2 FQGNSA. The CDR3 is made up of 11 amino acids. The CDR3 reads CASSLTDTQYF. In DNA, the CDR3 is TGTGCCAGCAGCCTCACAGATACGCAGTATTTT.

CDR3 sequence reads: CASSALQDQSYEQYF. In DNA form, the CDR3 reads TGTGCCAGCAGTGCCCTCCAGGATCAATCCTACGAGCAGTACTTC. The chain has TRBV6-6 and TRBJ2-7; unclear D gene. The germline gives CDR1 MNHNY, CDR2 SVGAGI (reference sequence). Between the trimmed V and J ends, which lost 5 bases and 1 base, there was a span of 15 bases. This CDR3 region has 15 residues.

The chain combines TRBV9 with TRBJ2-5; 11 bases agree with TRBD1. Germline assignment: CDR1 SGDLS and CDR2 YYNGEE. This CDR3 has 16 amino acids. Trimming cost V 2 bases and J 5 bases; bases outside gene matches: 8. CDR3 nucleotide sequence: TGTGCCAGCAGCGTGAGCGGGACAGGGGGATGGGAGACCCAGTACTTC. This translates into CASSVSGTGGWETQYF.

This clone was counted between two and nine times. This rearrangement joins TRBV3-1 (or the pseudogene TRBV3-2) to TRBJ1-2; TRBD1 might be the D (5 bases). Germline CDR1 LGHDT, CDR2 YNNKEL (reference sequence). Trimming removed 0 bases from V and 3 bases from J, with 8 bases in between. The CDR3 sequence is 14 residues long. CDR3 protein: CASSQDPRDYGYTF. CDR3 bases: TGTGCCAGCAGCCAAGATCCCAGGGACTATGGCTACACCTTC.

The genes are TRBV3-1 (or the pseudogene TRBV3-2) and TRBJ2-5, with 10 bases lining up with TRBD2. Germline V CDR1 and CDR2: LGHDT, YNNKEL (reference sequence). There are 15 residues in the CDR3. Unmatched junction bases numbered 3, after V lost 5 bases and J lost 0 bases. The CDR3 sequence is CASSWTSGDQETQYF. The CDR3 bases are TGTGCCAGCAGCTGGACTAGCGGTGACCAAGAGACCCAGTACTTC.

The chain combines TRBV4-1 with TRBJ2-1; D not certain. The CDR3 consists of 16 residues. V was clipped by 0 bases and J by 7 bases, with 16 bases between them. Germline CDR1 MGHRA, CDR2 YSYEKL. DNA of the CDR3: TGCGCCAGCAGCCAAGAATGGCTGCAAAGCGAAAATGAGCAGTTCTTC. Translation: CASSQEWLQSENEQFF.

The CDR3 coding sequence is TGTGCCAGCAGCCGGGACAGGGGGCGGAACGGGGAGCTGTTTTTT. Its translation: CASSRDRGRNGELFF. The chain couples TRBV5-8 to TRBJ2-2, with 12 nucleotides matching TRBD1. Unmatched junction bases numbered 5, after V lost 4 bases and J lost 7 bases. The germline V gene has CDR1 SGHTS and CDR2 YDEGEE. This CDR3 spans 15 amino acids.

DNA of the CDR3: TGTGCCACGACCAGGGGAGCGGACTCACCCCTCCACTTT. Translating it yields CATTRGADSPLHF. The rearrangement joins TRBV10-3 to TRBJ1-6; the D gene is possibly TRBD1 (6 bases). Germline-derived CDR1 and CDR2 are ENHRY and SYGVKD. CDR3 size: 13 residues. Trimming pared 10 bases from V and 10 bases from J, leaving 17 bases between.

This chain links TRBV15 with TRBJ2-3; D perhaps matches TRBD2 (7 bases). Looked up from germline, CDR1 is LNHNV and CDR2 is YYDKDF (reference sequence). There are 16 residues in the CDR3. Trimming pared 0 bases from V and 2 bases from J, leaving 12 bases between. The chain's CDR3 is CATSRDGRGPTDTQYF. CDR3 sequence (DNA): TGTGCCACCAGCAGAGATGGGCGGGGGCCCACAGATACGCAGTATTTT.

This sequence joins TRBV19 and TRBJ2-3; TRBD1 aligns across 8 bases. This CDR3 contains 15 residues. The trim removed 3 bases at V and 4 bases at J, leaving 6 bases unmatched. Germline V CDR1 and CDR2: LNHDA, SQIVND (reference sequence). The CDR3 sequence: CASSIGTGVADTQYF. The CDR3 DNA follows: TGTGCCAGTAGTATTGGGACAGGAGTAGCAGATACGCAGTATTTT.

The J gene is TRBJ2-5, the V gene TRBV18, with 9 nucleotides matching TRBD1. Germline V lookup: CDR1 KGHSH, CDR2 LQKENI. The CDR3 consists of 15 residues. J lost 5 bases, V lost 2 bases, and 6 bases had no gene match. The chain's CDR3 is CASSPRTGEMETQYF. As DNA, the CDR3 is TGTGCCAGCTCACCAAGGACAGGGGAGATGGAGACCCAGTACTTC.

The CDR3 is CASSRTSSYTDTQYF. As DNA, the CDR3 is TGTGCCAGCAGCCGGACTAGCTCGTACACAGATACGCAGTATTTT. The chain is built from TRBV7-2 and TRBJ2-3; 8 positions agree with TRBD2. Trimming removed 5 bases from V and 2 bases from J; junction bases left unmatched: 6. The CDR3 is made up of 15 amino acids. Germline V gene sequence: CDR1 SGHTA, CDR2 FQGNSA.

The rearrangement joins TRBV30 to TRBJ2-1; D not certain. The CDR3 consists of 15 residues. The germline V gene has CDR1 GTSNPN and CDR2 SVGIG (reference sequence). V lost 0 bases, J lost 6 bases, and 15 bases lay in between. The CDR3 spells CAWSVALTSANEQFF. The DNA for the CDR3 is TGTGCCTGGAGTGTAGCCCTTACCTCCGCCAATGAGCAGTTCTTC.

The J gene is TRBJ1-3, the V gene TRBV12-5; D not certain. V lost 5 bases and J lost 0, with 14 bases in between. Germline-derived CDR1 and CDR2 are LGHNT and FRNRAP. The CDR3 sequence is 16 residues long. The CDR3 sequence: CASGATDPNSGNTIYF. In DNA, the CDR3 is TGTGCTAGTGGTGCAACAGACCCAAACTCTGGAAACACCATATATTTT.